These T cell receptor beta chains were read from a single sample in a study of blood T cell repertoires in COVID-19. Assay used: immunoSEQ multiplex PCR; TCRdb lists only in-frame clones, some missing. The sample gives about 98,000 clones, 75% to 85% of which show up once; around 22% is in the top ten. The sequencing input was peripheral blood. The source of these receptors is a man between 65 and 79 years old with acute or convalescent COVID-19. CDR3s include the opening cysteine and the closing phenylalanine or tryptophan. A D gene is named only where the DNA matches it firmly. Clone size is not always given. Where it is, it says once, few, many or a class for expanded clones.

TRBJ2-6	TRBV15	.	.	TGTGCCACCAGCAGAAACAGGGAACCTGGGGCCAACGTCCTGACTTTC	CATSRNREPGANVLTF
TRBJ1-2	TRBV14	TRBD1	.	TGTGCCAGCAGCCCCGGGACAGGGGGTTTCAATGGCTACACCTTC	CASSPGTGGFNGYTF
TRBJ1-1	TRBV24-1	TRBD1	.	TGTGCCACCAGTGATTCCAGGACAGGGGACACTGAAGCTTTCTTT	CATSDSRTGDTEAFF
TRBJ2-1	TRBV28	.	.	TGTGCCAGCAGTTTAATCACCGCCAGGGGAGATACTGAGCAGTTCTTC	CASSLITARGDTEQFF
TRBJ1-4	TRBV24-1	.	once	TGTGCCACCAGTGATCCACAGGGTGAAAAACTGTTTTTT	CATSDPQGEKLFF
TRBJ1-1	TRBV2	.	.	TGTGCCAGCGGAGGGCCAGGTATGAACACTGAAGCTTTCTTT	CASGGPGMNTEAFF
TRBJ2-7	TRBV30	.	.	TGTGCCTGGAGTGTACGACAGTTCTACGAGCAGTACTTC	CAWSVRQFYEQYF
TRBJ1-5	TRBV15	TRBD1	few	TGTGCCACCAGCAGCTTTGACAGGGGCAATCAGCCCCAGCATTTT	CATSSFDRGNQPQHF
TRBJ1-5	TRBV7-2	TRBD1	.	TGTGCCAGCAGCTTTTACCAGGGACAGAATCAGCCCCAGCATTTT	CASSFYQGQNQPQHF
TRBJ2-1	TRBV6-6	TRBD2	.	TGTGCCAGCAGACCCTATAGACTAGCGGTGCATGAGCAGTTCTTC	CASRPYRLAVHEQFF
TRBJ2-6	TRBV5-1	.	.	TGCGCCAGCAGCAACCAGGGCTCTGGGGCCAACGTCCTGACTTTC	CASSNQGSGANVLTF
TRBJ2-7	TRBV19	TRBD2	.	TGTGCCAGTAGTATTGGACTAGCGGGAGTCCCTGGGCAGTACTTC	CASSIGLAGVPGQYF
TRBJ2-1	TRBV29-1	.	.	TGCAGCGTTGAAGCCAGGGTATTTGGAGATGAGCAGTTCTTC	CSVEARVFGDEQFF
TRBJ1-1	TRBV5-1	TRBD1	once	TGCGCCAGCAGCCCGGACAGGGCCCCGAACACTGAAGCTTTCTTT	CASSPDRAPNTEAFF
TRBJ2-7	TRBV5-8	TRBD2	.	TGTGCCAGCGAAGGGGGCGGGAGGGGCTCCTACGAGCAGTACTTC	CASEGGGRGSYEQYF
TRBJ2-1	TRBV6-2/TRBV6-3	.	.	TGTGCCAGCAGTTACGGACAGATCAATGAGCAGTTCTTC	CASSYGQINEQFF
TRBJ1-1	TRBV29-1	TRBD1	.	TGCAGCGTTGAAGGACAGGGGGGTATGAACACTGAAGCTTTCTTT	CSVEGQGGMNTEAFF
TRBJ1-2	TRBV5-5	TRBD1	.	TGTGCCAGCAGCTCGCAGGGGGCAGAGGGCTACACCTTC	CASSSQGAEGYTF
TRBJ1-2	TRBV4-2	TRBD1	.	TGTGCCAGCAGCCAAGAACAGGGGGACGGCTACACCTTC	CASSQEQGDGYTF
TRBJ1-5	TRBV7-9	.	few	TGTGCCAGCAGCTTAGCGGGGGGTAATCAGCCCCAGCATTTT	CASSLAGGNQPQHF
TRBJ2-6	TRBV3-1/TRBV3-2	.	.	TGTGCCAGCAGCTGGAGAGAAGCTGGGGCCAACGTCCTGACTTTC	CASSWREAGANVLTF
TRBJ2-5	TRBV28	TRBD2	.	TGTGCCAGCAGTTTCGGCGGGGGTAGCGGGATAATAGAGACCCAGTACTTC	CASSFGGGSGIIETQYF
TRBJ1-5	TRBV28	TRBD1	few	TGTGCCAGCAGTTCCCCGGGACAGGGATATCAGCCCCAGCATTTT	CASSSPGQGYQPQHF
TRBJ2-5	TRBV30	.	.	TGTGCCTGGAGTGTACAGAATCAAGAGACCCAGTACTTC	CAWSVQNQETQYF
TRBJ2-3	TRBV4-2	.	.	TGTGCCAGCAGCCAAGACGGAGCGGGCACAGATACGCAGTATTTT	CASSQDGAGTDTQYF
TRBJ2-7	TRBV6-1	TRBD1	.	TGTGCCAGCAGTGGGACAGGGGGCTCGGCGGGAGATCCCTACGAGCAGTACTTC	CASSGTGGSAGDPYEQYF
TRBJ2-1	TRBV12-2	.	.	TGTGCAAGTCGCTTGGCGACCCCACAGGGGGAAGCCTACAATGAGCAGTTCTTC	CASRLATPQGEAYNEQFF
TRBJ2-2	TRBV23-1	TRBD1	.	TGCGCCAGCAGGCGAATGACAGGGGTTGGCACCGGGGAGCTGTTTTTT	CASRRMTGVGTGELFF
TRBJ2-6	TRBV4-3	.	.	TGCGCCAGCAGCCTGAGACTGGTCCTCGAGAGTTCCTCTGGGGCCAACGTCCTGACTTTC	CASSLRLVLESSSGANVLTF
TRBJ1-5	TRBV5-4	.	.	TGTGCCAGCAGCTCCCCAAATCAGCCCCAGCATTTT	CASSSPNQPQHF
TRBJ1-2	TRBV2	.	few	TGTGCCAGCAGTGAAGTCCGGGGGGCAGGCTATGGCTACACCTTC	CASSEVRGAGYGYTF
TRBJ2-3	TRBV6-5	.	.	TGTGCCAGCATTCCCGCAGGGCAAGATACGCAGTATTTT	CASIPAGQDTQYF
TRBJ2-2	TRBV4-2	TRBD2	.	TGTGCCAGCAGCCAAGCCTCCCGGGAGGGAACCGGGGAGCTGTTTTTT	CASSQASREGTGELFF
TRBJ2-7	TRBV9	TRBD1	.	TGTGCCAGCAGCGTAGGACAGGGTCAAGAGCAGTACTTC	CASSVGQGQEQYF
TRBJ1-5	TRBV4-1	.	.	TGCGCCAGCAGCCAAGAAAGGGGTACTATAAATCAGCCCCAGCATTTT	CASSQERGTINQPQHF
TRBJ2-7	TRBV6-5	TRBD2	.	TGTGCCAGCAGGGGGACTAGCGGGCGGGAGCAGTACTTC	CASRGTSGREQYF
TRBJ2-2	TRBV30	.	.	TGTGCCTTTCACAGGGCCGCCGGGGAGCTGTTTTTT	CAFHRAAGELFF
TRBJ2-1	TRBV15	TRBD2	.	TGTGCCACCAGCAGCGCCCGGGGCGCGGGAGGTCCCATCGTCCCCTACAATGAGCAGTTCTTC	CATSSARGAGGPIVPYNEQFF
TRBJ2-7	TRBV7-2	.	.	TGTGCCAGCAGCTTAGCGGGGAGCGGGCACGAGCAGTACTTC	CASSLAGSGHEQYF
TRBJ1-5	TRBV19	.	.	TGTGCCAGTCCCCCCAGCCAGGGTGAACCCGATCAGCCCCAGCATTTT	CASPPSQGEPDQPQHF
TRBJ2-7	TRBV6-5	TRBD1	.	TGTGCCAGCATCCCTCGGGACAGTTACGAGCAGTACTTC	CASIPRDSYEQYF
TRBJ2-7	TRBV5-5	.	.	TGTGCCAGCAGCTTGGGAGCCTACGAGCAGTACTTC	CASSLGAYEQYF
TRBJ2-2	TRBV30	.	.	TGTGCCTGGAGCCTCCTGTTTTCCGGGGAGCTGTTTTTT	CAWSLLFSGELFF
TRBJ1-6	TRBV5-3	TRBD1	.	TGTGCCAGAAGCCCCCGGTCCCGGGACAGGGGCAGTAAGAATTCACCCCTCCACTTT	CARSPRSRDRGSKNSPLHF
TRBJ1-2	TRBV3-1/TRBV3-2	.	.	TGTGCCAGCAGCCCGTTAAACTCGGGAGGTGGCTACACCTTC	CASSPLNSGGGYTF
TRBJ1-4	TRBV5-1	TRBD1	.	TGCGCCAGCAGCTTGTCCTATCAGGGGGCAGAGGGTGAAAAACTGTTTTTT	CASSLSYQGAEGEKLFF
TRBJ2-3	TRBV29-1	.	.	TGCAGCGTTGAACCCTATAGCACAGATACGCAGTATTTT	CSVEPYSTDTQYF
TRBJ2-2	TRBV7-9	.	.	TGTGCCAGCAGCTTAGGCGTGACAGTGAACACCGGGGAGCTGTTTTTT	CASSLGVTVNTGELFF
TRBJ1-1	TRBV10-3	.	few	TGTGCCATCAGTACAGTGGGGGGTTCTGAAGCTTTCTTT	CAISTVGGSEAFF
TRBJ2-2	TRBV4-2	TRBD1	.	TGTGCCAGCAGCCCCTCCGGGACAGGGGGCACCGGGGAGCTGTTTTTT	CASSPSGTGGTGELFF
TRBJ2-7	TRBV5-1	TRBD2	few	TGCGCCAGCAGCTTGGGACTAGCGGATTCCTACGAGCAGTACTTC	CASSLGLADSYEQYF
TRBJ2-5	TRBV5-4	TRBD2	.	TGTGCCAGCAGCGGAGCAACGGGAGGGAAAGAGACCCAGTACTTC	CASSGATGGKETQYF
TRBJ2-2	TRBV3-1/TRBV3-2	.	many	TGTGCCAGCAGCACCCACTCCCCCGGGGAGCTGTTTTTT	CASSTHSPGELFF
TRBJ1-2	TRBV5-4	.	.	TGTGCCAGCAGCCCTTCTACAGGGAAGCCTGCCTATGGCTACACCTTC	CASSPSTGKPAYGYTF
TRBJ2-1	TRBV11-1	.	.	TGTGCCACGGCCGGGGGTCTCAATGAGCAGTTCTTC	CATAGGLNEQFF
TRBJ2-1	TRBV3-1/TRBV3-2	TRBD2	.	TGTGCCAGCAGCCAAGGGTACGCACTAGCGGGAGTCAGGTGGCAGTTCTTC	CASSQGYALAGVRWQFF
TRBJ2-1	TRBV9	.	.	TGTGCCAGCAGCGTAGAGCCAACCTCCTACAATGAGCAGTTCTTC	CASSVEPTSYNEQFF